This TCR beta chain was recorded in a study of cytomegalovirus exposure and HLA in healthy donors. Study findings and constraints: The authors listed 150 to 200 TCR beta chains as cytomegalovirus-associated. The tendency of first-cohort TCR clusters to co-occur in the roughly 110 validation repertoires was identified by a subsequent analysis. Cytomegalovirus status was reportedly diagnosed by the classifier with high sensitivity and specificity.

Assay: immunoSEQ multiplex PCR; the TCRdb copy retains only in-frame clones and omits some. The sample consists of about 260,000 clones, about 92% of them appearing once. Of note for this clone: The antigen remains unidentified.

Separate from the approximately 670-subject first cohort was the approximately 120-subject validation cohort, to which the donors belonged. V lost 5 bases to trimming and J lost 2 bases; unmatched junction nucleotides: 2. Germline loops: CDR1 LNHDA, CDR2 SQIVND (reference sequence). The CDR3 spans 15 residues. The gene calls are TRBV19 and TRBJ2-6; TRBD1 matches at 8 bases. Sequenced sample: PBMCs. The receptor's source is a woman aged 30 to 39 in good health and CMV-seronegative. In DNA form, the CDR3 reads TGTGCCAGTAGTTCGACAGGGGCTGGGGCCAACGTCCTGACTTTC. Its translation is CASSSTGAGANVLTF.